These 26 T cell receptor beta chains were sequenced from one sample in a study of CD8 T cells in Susac syndrome. An input of 0.5 to 1 ug of RNA was subjected to reverse transcription using random hexamers. MiXCR, run by TCRdb on the immunoSEQ multiplex PCR reads, gives a single entry per CDR3 protein. The sample has roughly 150,000 distinct CDR3 sequences; 95% are singletons. Sequencing was performed on CD4+ T cells from PBMCs. These TCRs come from a human donor with Susac syndrome.

J is TRBJ2-1 and V is TRBV18; D possibly corresponds to TRBD2 (5 bases). The V gene's germline CDR1 is KGHSH and CDR2 LQKENI. V was trimmed by 0 bases and J by 4 bases, leaving 10 bases between them. The CDR3 runs 15 residues. The CDR3 here is CASSPPVGVYNEQFF. The CDR3 DNA is TGTGCCAGCTCACCACCGGTCGGGGTATACAATGAGCAGTTCTTC.

The gene calls are TRBV2 and TRBJ1-5, with 7 bases that match TRBD1. Trimming removed 6 bases from V and 5 bases from J; junction bases left unmatched: 10. Germline V gene sequence: CDR1 SNHLY, CDR2 FYNNEI. The CDR3 is 15 amino acids. The CDR3 nucleotides read TGTGCCAGCAGACCTGACAGGGAACGGGATCAGCCCCAGCATTTT. Its protein product is CASRPDRERDQPQHF.

This chain connects TRBV3-1 to TRBJ1-3, with a tentative D call TRBD1 (6 bases). The CDR3 extends over 13 amino acids. Between the trimmed V and J ends, which lost 3 bases and 4 bases, there was a span of 7 bases. The germline gives CDR1 LGHDT, CDR2 YNNKEL (reference sequence). The CDR3 sequence: CASSQQGGNTIYF. Here the CDR3 DNA reads TGTGCCAGCAGCCAGCAGGGGGGAAACACCATATATTTT.

CDR3 protein: CASSLEELNTEAFF. The DNA for the CDR3 is TGTGCCAGCAGTTTAGAGGAGTTGAACACTGAAGCTTTCTTT. The V and J genes are TRBV12-3 or TRBV12-4 and TRBJ1-1, with D unresolved. CDR3 length: 14 residues. Trimming cost V 1 base and J 0 bases, with 6 bases left between them.

CDR3 protein: CASSFNWEPNQPQHF. The CDR3 region has the DNA TGTGCCAGCAGTTTTAATTGGGAGCCCAATCAGCCCCAGCATTTT. The genes are TRBV12-3 or TRBV12-4 and TRBJ1-5; D ambiguous. The germline V and J ends were trimmed by 3 bases and 3 bases, with 12 bases remaining between them. The CDR3 loop spans 15 amino acids.

This chain uses TRBV20-1 with TRBJ2-5; possible D gene TRBD2, 7 bases. The germline gives CDR1 DFQATT, CDR2 SNEGSKA (reference sequence). The CDR3 consists of 15 residues. V lost 7 bases and J 4 bases, leaving 22 bases between the germline ends. CDR3: CSVAPGEGTRETQYF. As DNA, the CDR3 is TGCAGTGTAGCGCCGGGGGAGGGGACAAGAGAGACCCAGTACTTC.

The gene calls are TRBV29-1 and TRBJ2-2, with D possibly matching TRBD2 (6 bases). V lost 5 bases, J lost 4 bases, and 14 bases lay in between. The CDR3 has 14 residues. Germline CDR1 SQVTM, CDR2 ANQGSEA. For the CDR3, the DNA is TGCAGCGTTCTCAGACTAGGTAGCACCGGGGAGCTGTTTTTT. Residues: CSVLRLGSTGELFF.

This rearrangement joins TRBV7-2 to TRBJ2-7; D is unclear. Germline V gene sequence: CDR1 SGHTA, CDR2 FQGNSA. V was cut by 4 bases and J by 3 bases, with 16 bases left in between. The CDR3 spans 15 residues. The CDR3 nucleotides read TGTGCCAGCAGCTCTCCCCATTCGGGCAGCTACGAGCAGTACTTC. This encodes CASSSPHSGSYEQYF.

The J gene is TRBJ2-1, the V gene TRBV20-1; no clear D gene. CDR3 length equals 11 residues. Germline CDR1 reads DFQATT; CDR2 reads SNEGSKA (reference sequence). The CDR3 protein is CSASVVNEQFF. The CDR3 DNA reads as TGCAGCGCCAGTGTAGTGAATGAGCAGTTCTTC.

The chain has TRBV20-1 and TRBJ1-2; unclear D gene. The germline gives CDR1 DFQATT, CDR2 SNEGSKA (reference sequence). Between the trimmed V and J ends, which lost 6 bases and 0 bases, there was a span of 11 bases. CDR3 length equals 13 residues. This CDR3 is CSANTASNYGYTF. The CDR3 DNA sequence: TGCAGTGCGAATACAGCTTCTAACTATGGCTACACCTTC.

The chain uses TRBV10-3 and TRBJ1-1; unclear D gene. V gave up 5 bases and J gave up 0 bases, with 7 bases separating them. The CDR3 runs to 13 residues. CDR1 and CDR2 (germline): ENHRY, SYGVKD. CDR3 coding DNA: TGTGCCATCAGTAAATCTCTGAACACTGAAGCTTTCTTT. This sequence encodes CAISKSLNTEAFF.

This sequence joins TRBV4-2 and TRBJ2-4; TRBD2 might be the D (6 bases). V lost 1 base, J lost 3 bases, and 10 bases lay in between. CDR1 and CDR2 from the germline V gene are LGHNA and YNFKEQ. The CDR3 sequence is 15 residues long. CDR3 amino acids: CASSQVERVKNIQYF. DNA of the CDR3: TGTGCCAGCAGCCAAGTTGAGCGGGTCAAAAACATTCAGTACTTC.

The chain joins TRBV12-5 to TRBJ1-3, with no clear D. Germline loops: CDR1 LGHNT, CDR2 FRNRAP. Trimming stripped 5 bases from V and 0 bases from J, with 5 bases between. This CDR3 is 13 amino acids long. CDR3: CASGPVSGNTIYF. CDR3 sequence (DNA): TGTGCTAGTGGTCCGGTCTCTGGAAACACCATATATTTT.

The V call is TRBV5-1, the J call TRBJ2-3; TRBD2 matches 9 bases. This CDR3 is 14 amino acids long. V gave up 3 bases and J gave up 5 bases; unmatched junction bases: 4. Germline loops: CDR1 SGHRS, CDR2 YFSETQ. CDR3 sequence: CASSSSGARDTQYF. The CDR3, as DNA: TGCGCCAGCAGCTCTAGCGGGGCTAGAGATACGCAGTATTTT.

This clonotype appeared a single time. The rearrangement uses TRBV29-1 and TRBJ1-6, with a tentative D call TRBD1 (5 bases). The germline V gene has CDR1 SQVTM and CDR2 ANQGSEA. V lost 6 bases and J 9 bases, leaving 12 bases between the germline ends. The CDR3 is 12 residues long. The CDR3 nucleotides are TGCAGCGTGGGGACGCCAATTTCACCCCTCCACTTT. It is translated as CSVGTPISPLHF.

The chain carries TRBV7-9 and TRBJ1-1; TRBD1 matches 7 bases. Germline-derived CDR1 and CDR2 are SEHNR and FQNEAQ (reference sequence). CDR3 size: 14 residues. J was trimmed by 0 bases and V by 5 bases; bases with no gene match: 3. This chain's CDR3 is CASSVDRVNTEAFF. Written as DNA, the CDR3 is TGTGCCAGCAGCGTCGACAGGGTGAACACTGAAGCTTTCTTT.

This clonotype was seen only once. The chain recombines TRBV30 with TRBJ1-6; D gene uncertain. Per the germline V gene, CDR1 is GTSNPN and CDR2 is SVGIG (reference sequence). Trimming took 2 bases from V and 6 from J, leaving 8 bases between them. This CDR3 contains 13 residues. The CDR3 nucleotides read TGTGCCTGGAGTCTTATCGGTAATTCACCCCTCCACTTT. Its translation is CAWSLIGNSPLHF.

The rearrangement joins TRBV20-1 to TRBJ1-5; D is undetermined. This CDR3 region has 14 residues. V gave up 6 bases and J gave up 0 bases, with 12 bases separating them. CDR1 DFQATT and CDR2 SNEGSKA come from the germline V gene (reference sequence). CDR3 loop: CSAKRPYSNQPQHF. In DNA form, the CDR3 reads TGCAGTGCCAAGAGACCGTATAGCAATCAGCCCCAGCATTTT.

The chain joins TRBV12-3 or TRBV12-4 to TRBJ1-5; D is uncertain. The CDR3 consists of 14 residues. Trimming took off 4 bases at V and 6 bases at J, with 13 bases between the two ends. DNA of the CDR3: TGTGCCAGCAGTTCCCAAACTCAGGCTCAGCCCCAGCATTTT. Amino acids: CASSSQTQAQPQHF.

The chain combines TRBV14 with TRBJ2-3; TRBD2 aligns across 8 bases. Germline values: CDR1 SGHDN, CDR2 FVKESK. After removal of 3 bases from V and 3 bases from J, the junction contained 20 bases not matched to a gene. This CDR3 is built from 20 residues. CDR3 protein: CASSHRRAGDGPRPTDTQYF. CDR3 bases: TGTGCCAGCAGCCACCGGAGAGCGGGGGACGGACCTCGCCCTACAGATACGCAGTATTTT.

This sequence joins TRBV6-6 and TRBJ2-1; D is perhaps TRBD2 (6 bases). V lost 6 bases and J 5 bases, leaving 14 bases between the germline ends. The CDR3 covers 14 residues. Germline CDR1 MNHNY, CDR2 SVGAGI (reference sequence). CDR3 coding DNA: TGTGCCAGCAGGGCTCACGGGGAGGACAATGAGCAGTTCTTC. It encodes CASRAHGEDNEQFF.

V gene TRBV20-1 combines with J gene TRBJ2-7; D possibly corresponds to TRBD2 (5 bases). Trimming stripped 6 bases from V and 4 bases from J, with 13 bases between. CDR3 length: 12 amino acids. CDR1 and CDR2 (germline): DFQATT, SNEGSKA (reference sequence). This CDR3 reads CSAPDSEYEQYF. CDR3 DNA: TGCAGTGCCCCGGACTCGGAGTACGAGCAGTACTTC.

The CDR3, as DNA: TGTGCCAGCAGTCGAGCGGGGTACGGCGGGGAGCTGTTTTTT. Translation gives CASSRAGYGGELFF. V usage is TRBV27 and J usage is TRBJ2-2; TRBD2 agrees at 7 bases. The CDR3 has 14 amino acids. After removal of 5 bases from V and 7 bases from J, the junction contained 7 bases not matched to a gene. Germline CDR1 is MNHEY and CDR2 is SMNVEV (reference sequence).

V and J are TRBV20-1 and TRBJ2-3, with a possible D match to TRBD2 (5 bases). Germline V gene lookup returns CDR1 DFQATT and CDR2 SNEGSKA (reference sequence). The CDR3 consists of 16 residues. Trimming removed 4 bases at V and 0 bases at J, with 17 bases between. The CDR3 DNA is TGCAGTGCTAACCGACGGGATACCCTAAGCACAGATACGCAGTATTTT. This translates into CSANRRDTLSTDTQYF.

The chain employs TRBV4-1 and TRBJ2-5, with 9 nucleotides matching TRBD1. Germline values: CDR1 MGHRA, CDR2 YSYEKL. The CDR3 has 16 amino acids. The V segment lost 4 bases and the J segment 4 bases; nucleotides outside the gene matches: 10. For the CDR3, the DNA is TGCGCCAGCAGCCTCGGAACAGGGACAGGGCGAGAGACCCAGTACTTC. It specifies CASSLGTGTGRETQYF.

V and J are TRBV5-6 and TRBJ2-5; 14 bases align to TRBD2. CDR1 and CDR2 (germline): SGHDT, YYEEEE. After removal of 5 bases from V and 5 bases from J, the junction contained 8 bases not matched to a gene. This CDR3 has 16 amino acids. The CDR3 spells CASSRLAGGRWETQYF. The DNA for the CDR3 is TGTGCCAGCAGTCGACTAGCGGGGGGGCGGTGGGAGACCCAGTACTTC.